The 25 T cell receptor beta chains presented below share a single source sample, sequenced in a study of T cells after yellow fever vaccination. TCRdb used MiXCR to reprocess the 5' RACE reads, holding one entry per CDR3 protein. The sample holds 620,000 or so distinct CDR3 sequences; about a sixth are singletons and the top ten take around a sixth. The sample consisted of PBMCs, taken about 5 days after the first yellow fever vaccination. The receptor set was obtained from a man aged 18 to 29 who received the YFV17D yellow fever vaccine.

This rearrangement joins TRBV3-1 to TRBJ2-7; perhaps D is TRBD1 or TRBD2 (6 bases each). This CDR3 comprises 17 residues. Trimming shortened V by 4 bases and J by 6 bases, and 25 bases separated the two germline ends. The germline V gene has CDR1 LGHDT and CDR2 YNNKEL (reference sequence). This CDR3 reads CASSLPAGVSGPTEQYF. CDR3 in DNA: TGTGCCAGCAGCCTTCCCGCAGGGGTTAGCGGTCCCACCGAGCAGTACTTC.

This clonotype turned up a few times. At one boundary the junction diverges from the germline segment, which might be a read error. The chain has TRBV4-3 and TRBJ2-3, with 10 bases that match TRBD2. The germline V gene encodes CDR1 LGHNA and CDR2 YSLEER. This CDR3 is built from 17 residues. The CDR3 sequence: CTSSESYLAGEGDTQYF. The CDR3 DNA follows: TGCACCAGCAGCGAATCATATCTAGCGGGGGAGGGGGATACGCAGTATTTT.

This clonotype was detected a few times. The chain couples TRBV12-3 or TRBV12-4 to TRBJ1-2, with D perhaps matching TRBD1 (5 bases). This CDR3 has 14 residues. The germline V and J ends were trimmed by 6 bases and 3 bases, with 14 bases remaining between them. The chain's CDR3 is CASSSHRQYYGYTF. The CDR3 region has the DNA TGTGCCAGCAGCTCCCATAGACAGTACTATGGCTACACCTTC.

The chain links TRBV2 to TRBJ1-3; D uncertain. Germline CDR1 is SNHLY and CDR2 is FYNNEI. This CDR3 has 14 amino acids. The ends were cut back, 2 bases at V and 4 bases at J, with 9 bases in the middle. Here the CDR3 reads CASSEWNMGNTIYF. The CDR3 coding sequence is TGTGCCAGCAGTGAATGGAATATGGGAAACACCATATATTTT.

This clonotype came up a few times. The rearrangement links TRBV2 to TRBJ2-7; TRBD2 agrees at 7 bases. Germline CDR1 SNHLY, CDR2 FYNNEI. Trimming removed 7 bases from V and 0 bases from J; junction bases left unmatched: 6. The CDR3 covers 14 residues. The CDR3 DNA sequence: TGTGCCAGCAATTCGGGGGGTAACTCCTACGAGCAGTACTTC. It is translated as CASNSGGNSYEQYF. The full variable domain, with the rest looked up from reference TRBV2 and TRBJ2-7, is EPEVTQTPSHQVTQMGQEVILRCVPISNHLYFYWYRQILGQKVEFLVSFYNNEISEKSEIFDDQFSVERPDGSNFTLKIRSTKLEDSAMYFCASNSGGNSYEQYFGPGTRLTVT.

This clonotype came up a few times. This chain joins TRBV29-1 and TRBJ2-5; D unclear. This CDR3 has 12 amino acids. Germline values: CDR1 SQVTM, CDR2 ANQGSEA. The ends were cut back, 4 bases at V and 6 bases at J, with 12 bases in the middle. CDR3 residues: CSVGKDLQTQYF. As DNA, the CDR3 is TGCAGCGTTGGGAAGGACCTGCAGACCCAGTACTTC.

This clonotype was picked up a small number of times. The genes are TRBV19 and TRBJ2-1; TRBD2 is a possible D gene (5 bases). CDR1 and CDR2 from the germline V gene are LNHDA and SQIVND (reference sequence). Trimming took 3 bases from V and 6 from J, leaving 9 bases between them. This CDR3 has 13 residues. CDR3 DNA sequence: TGTGCCAGTAGTATTGAGGGATTCAATGAGCAGTTCTTC. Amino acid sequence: CASSIEGFNEQFF. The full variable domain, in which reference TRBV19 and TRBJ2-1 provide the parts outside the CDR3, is DGGITQSPKYLFRKEGQNVTLSCEQNLNHDAMYWYRQDPGQGLRLIYYSQIVNDFQKGDIAEGYSVSREKKESFPLTVTSAQKNPTAFYLCASSIEGFNEQFFGPGTRLTVL.

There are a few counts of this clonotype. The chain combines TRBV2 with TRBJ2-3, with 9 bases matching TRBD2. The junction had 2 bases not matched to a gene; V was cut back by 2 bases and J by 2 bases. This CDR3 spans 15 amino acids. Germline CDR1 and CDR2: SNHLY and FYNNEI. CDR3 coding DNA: TGTGCCAGCAGTGAACTAGCGGGAATCACAGATACGCAGTATTTT. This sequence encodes CASSELAGITDTQYF.

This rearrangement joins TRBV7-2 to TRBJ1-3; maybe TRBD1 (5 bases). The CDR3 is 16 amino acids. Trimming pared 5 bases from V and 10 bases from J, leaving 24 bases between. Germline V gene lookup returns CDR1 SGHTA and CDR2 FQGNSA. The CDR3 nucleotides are TGTGCCAGCAGCCCGCGAATGCGGGGGTCGGGAGGGACCATATATTTT. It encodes CASSPRMRGSGGTIYF. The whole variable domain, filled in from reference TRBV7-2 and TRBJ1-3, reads GAGVSQSPSNKVTEKGKDVELRCDPISGHTALYWYRQSLGQGLEFLIYFQGNSAPDKSGLPSDRFSAERTGGSVSTLTIQRTQQEDSAVYLCASSPRMRGSGGTIYFGEGSWLTVV.

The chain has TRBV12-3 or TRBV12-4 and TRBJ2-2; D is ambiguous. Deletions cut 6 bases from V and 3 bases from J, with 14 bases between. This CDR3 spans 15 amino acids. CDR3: CASSPLGSYTGELFF. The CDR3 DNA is TGTGCCAGCAGCCCGCTTGGAAGTTACACCGGGGAGCTGTTTTTT.

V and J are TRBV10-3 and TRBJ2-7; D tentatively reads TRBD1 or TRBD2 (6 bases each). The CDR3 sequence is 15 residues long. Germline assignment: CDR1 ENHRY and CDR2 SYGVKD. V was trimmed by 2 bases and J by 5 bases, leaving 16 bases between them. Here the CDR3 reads CAISEPEGGVNEQYF. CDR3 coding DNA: TGTGCCATCAGTGAGCCCGAGGGGGGAGTCAACGAGCAGTACTTC.

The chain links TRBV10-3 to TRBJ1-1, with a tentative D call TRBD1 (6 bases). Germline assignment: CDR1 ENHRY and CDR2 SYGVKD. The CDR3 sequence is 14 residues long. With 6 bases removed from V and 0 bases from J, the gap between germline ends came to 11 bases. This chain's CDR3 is CAIRTTGLNTEAFF. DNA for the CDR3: TGTGCCATCAGGACGACAGGATTGAACACTGAAGCTTTCTTT.

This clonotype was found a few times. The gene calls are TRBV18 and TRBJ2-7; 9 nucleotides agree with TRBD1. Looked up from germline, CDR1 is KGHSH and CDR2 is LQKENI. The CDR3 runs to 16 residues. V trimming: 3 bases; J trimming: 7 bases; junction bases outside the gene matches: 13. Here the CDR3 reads CASSPLTGTGSLEQYF. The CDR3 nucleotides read TGTGCCAGCTCACCTCTTACCGGGACAGGGTCCCTAGAGCAGTACTTC.

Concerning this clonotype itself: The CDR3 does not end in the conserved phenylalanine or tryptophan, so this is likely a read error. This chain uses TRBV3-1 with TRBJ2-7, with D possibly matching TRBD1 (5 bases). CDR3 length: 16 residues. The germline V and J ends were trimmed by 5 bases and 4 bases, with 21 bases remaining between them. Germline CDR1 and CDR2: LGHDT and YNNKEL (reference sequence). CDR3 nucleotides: TGTGCCAGCAGCTTTCGGACGTCGACAGCTCTATACGAGCAGTACTCC. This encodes CASSFRTSTALYEQYS.

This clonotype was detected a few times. The CDR3 sequence is CASSLAVAGVETQYF. The CDR3 nucleotides read TGTGCCAGCAGCTTAGCTGTAGCGGGGGTCGAGACCCAGTACTTC. V usage is TRBV7-2 and J usage is TRBJ2-5, with 9 nucleotides matching TRBD2. CDR1 is SGHTA, CDR2 FQGNSA, per germline. The length of the CDR3 is 15 residues. Trimming at V came to 0 bases and at J to 5 bases, leaving 4 bases not matched to a gene.

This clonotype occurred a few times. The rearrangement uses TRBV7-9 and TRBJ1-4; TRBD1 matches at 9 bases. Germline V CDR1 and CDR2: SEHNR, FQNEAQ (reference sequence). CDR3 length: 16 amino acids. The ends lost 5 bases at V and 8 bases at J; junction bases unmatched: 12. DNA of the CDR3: TGTGCCAGCAGCCTACTCCGAACAGGGGGCCGCGAAAAACTGTTTTTT. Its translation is CASSLLRTGGREKLFF.

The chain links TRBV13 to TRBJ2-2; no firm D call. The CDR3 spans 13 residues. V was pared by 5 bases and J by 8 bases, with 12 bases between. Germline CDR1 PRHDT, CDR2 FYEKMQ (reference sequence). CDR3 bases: TGTGCCAGCAGCCCCGGGCCCCGGGGGGAGCTGTTTTTT. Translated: CASSPGPRGELFF.

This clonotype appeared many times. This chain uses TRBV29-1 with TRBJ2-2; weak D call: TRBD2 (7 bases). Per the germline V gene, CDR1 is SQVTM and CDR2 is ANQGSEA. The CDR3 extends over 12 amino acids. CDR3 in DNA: TGCAGTGGGGGGGGCAACACCGGGGAGCTGTTTTTT. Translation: CSGGGNTGELFF.

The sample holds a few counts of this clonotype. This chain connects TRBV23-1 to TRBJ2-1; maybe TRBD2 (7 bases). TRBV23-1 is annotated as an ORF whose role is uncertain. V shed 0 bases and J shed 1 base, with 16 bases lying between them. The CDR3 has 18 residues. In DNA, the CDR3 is TGCGCCAGCAGTCAATCCGGACGGGGGGCTTCGTCCTACAATGAGCAGTTCTTC. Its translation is CASSQSGRGASSYNEQFF.

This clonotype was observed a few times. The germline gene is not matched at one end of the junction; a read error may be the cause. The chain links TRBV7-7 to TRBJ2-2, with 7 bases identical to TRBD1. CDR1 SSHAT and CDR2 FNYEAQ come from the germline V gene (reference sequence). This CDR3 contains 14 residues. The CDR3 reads CASSFEGANGELFF. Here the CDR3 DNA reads TGTGCTAGCAGCTTCGAGGGGGCTAACGGGGAGCTGTTTTTT.

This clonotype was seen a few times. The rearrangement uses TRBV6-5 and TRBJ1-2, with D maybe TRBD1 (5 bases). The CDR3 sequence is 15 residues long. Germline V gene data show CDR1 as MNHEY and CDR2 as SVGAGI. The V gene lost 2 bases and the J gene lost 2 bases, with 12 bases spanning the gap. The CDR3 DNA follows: TGTGCCAGCAGTTACCTGGGACGGGGAAACTATGGCTACACCTTC. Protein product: CASSYLGRGNYGYTF.

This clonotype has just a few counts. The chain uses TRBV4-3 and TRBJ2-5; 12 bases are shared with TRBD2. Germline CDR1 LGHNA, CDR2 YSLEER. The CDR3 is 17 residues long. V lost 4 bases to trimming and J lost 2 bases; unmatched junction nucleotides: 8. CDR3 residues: CASSLNPTSGGQETQYF. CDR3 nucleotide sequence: TGCGCCAGCAGCCTAAACCCGACTAGCGGGGGTCAAGAGACCCAGTACTTC.

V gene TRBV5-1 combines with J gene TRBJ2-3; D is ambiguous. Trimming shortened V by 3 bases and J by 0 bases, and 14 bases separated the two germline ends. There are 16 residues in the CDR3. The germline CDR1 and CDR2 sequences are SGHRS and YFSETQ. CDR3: CASSSKLPESTDTQYF. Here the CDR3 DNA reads TGCGCCAGCAGCTCCAAATTACCGGAAAGCACAGATACGCAGTATTTT.

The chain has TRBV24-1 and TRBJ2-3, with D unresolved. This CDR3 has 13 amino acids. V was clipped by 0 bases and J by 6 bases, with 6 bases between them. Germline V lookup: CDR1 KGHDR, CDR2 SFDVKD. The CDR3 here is CATSDLEMDTQYF. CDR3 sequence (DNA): TGTGCCACCAGTGATTTGGAGATGGATACGCAGTATTTT.

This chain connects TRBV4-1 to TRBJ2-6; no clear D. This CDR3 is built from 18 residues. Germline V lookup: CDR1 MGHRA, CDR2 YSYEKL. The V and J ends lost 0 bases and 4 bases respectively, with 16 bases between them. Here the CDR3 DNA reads TGCGCCAGCAGCCAAGATCAGGAAGGGTCGAACGGGGCCAACGTCCTGACTTTC. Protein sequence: CASSQDQEGSNGANVLTF.